These 10 T cell receptor beta chains were all obtained from the same sample, sequenced in a study of blood T cell repertoires in COVID-19. Assay: immunoSEQ multiplex PCR; the TCRdb copy retains only in-frame clones and omits some. The sample holds hundreds of thousands of clones, roughly nine tenths seen once. Sequencing was carried out using PBMCs or T cells enriched from blood (not recorded which). The receptors originated from a man aged 55 to 70 who had recovered from COVID-19.

The chain carries TRBV19 and TRBJ2-3, with D maybe TRBD1 (5 bases). The CDR3 consists of 15 residues. Germline CDR1 reads LNHDA; CDR2 reads SQIVND (reference sequence). The germline V and J ends were trimmed by 2 bases and 4 bases, with 13 bases remaining between them. CDR3 sequence (DNA): TGTGCCAGTAGTATAAATACAGGTGCGGCAGATACGCAGTATTTT. The encoded protein is CASSINTGAADTQYF.

V usage is TRBV2 and J usage is TRBJ2-2, with 7 bases that match TRBD1. Trimming took 4 bases from V and 6 from J; bases not matched to a gene: 5. Germline CDR1 and CDR2: SNHLY and FYNNEI. The CDR3 consists of 14 residues. CDR3 sequence (DNA): TGTGCCAGCAGTGCACTAGACAGGGCCGGGGAGCTGTTTTTT. Translating it yields CASSALDRAGELFF.

This clone has only one observation. The chain uses TRBV7-2 and TRBJ2-6; tentative D call: TRBD2 (6 bases). The CDR3 length is 17 residues. Germline V gene lookup returns CDR1 SGHTA and CDR2 FQGNSA. V dropped 6 bases and J dropped 0 bases, with 15 bases sitting between them. DNA of the CDR3: TGTGCCAGCAGTAGGGGAGGCCGAAGCTCTGGGGCCAACGTCCTGACTTTC. Translating gives CASSRGGRSSGANVLTF.

V and J are TRBV6-1 and TRBJ2-7; 8 bases agree with TRBD2. Trimming cost V 1 base and J 6 bases; bases outside gene matches: 8. This CDR3 has 15 residues. In germline, CDR1 is MNHNS, CDR2 SASEGT. The CDR3: CASSEGVAGLSEQYF. CDR3 nucleotides: TGTGCCAGCAGTGAAGGGGTAGCGGGATTGAGCGAGCAGTACTTC.

J is TRBJ2-2 and V is TRBV6-5; the D gene is possibly TRBD1 (6 bases). Trimming took off 6 bases at V and 4 bases at J, with 12 bases between the two ends. CDR1 MNHEY and CDR2 SVGAGI come from the germline V gene. The CDR3 is made up of 14 amino acids. CDR3 DNA sequence: TGTGCCAGCAGGGAGGACAGTTTCACCGGGGAGCTGTTTTTT. Its translation: CASREDSFTGELFF.

CDR3 DNA: TGTGCCAGCTCGCTAGACAGGGGCCCTGGGGCCAACGTCCTGACTTTC. This encodes CASSLDRGPGANVLTF. The rearrangement uses TRBV18 and TRBJ2-6, with 8 positions matching TRBD1. V lost 6 bases and J lost 2; bases outside the gene matches: 6. This CDR3 region has 16 residues. Germline-derived CDR1 and CDR2 are KGHSH and LQKENI. The full variable domain, its missing parts supplied by reference TRBV18 and TRBJ2-6, is NAGVMQNPRHLVRRRGQEARLRCSPMKGHSHVYWYRQLPEEGLKFMVYLQKENIIDESGMPKERFSAEFPKEGPSILRIQQVVRGDSAAYFCASSLDRGPGANVLTFGAGSRLTVL.

This rearrangement joins TRBV5-4 to TRBJ1-1, with 7 bases that match TRBD1. Germline loops: CDR1 SGHNT, CDR2 YYREEE (reference sequence). The length of the CDR3 is 13 residues. V lost 5 bases and J lost 5; bases outside the gene matches: 6. CDR3 coding DNA: TGTGCCAGCAGGAAAACAGGGGATACTGAAGCTTTCTTT. It translates to CASRKTGDTEAFF.

This rearrangement joins TRBV9 to TRBJ1-1, with TRBD1 as a possible D gene (6 bases). The CDR3 consists of 13 residues. The germline gives CDR1 SGDLS, CDR2 YYNGEE. Trimming left V 4 bases short and J 1 base short, with 8 bases between. The chain's CDR3 is CASSQGQNTEAFF. CDR3 DNA sequence: TGTGCCAGCAGCCAGGGACAGAACACTGAAGCTTTCTTT.

The rearrangement links TRBV6-5 to TRBJ1-5; D gene unclear. The CDR3 extends over 12 amino acids. Deletions cut 10 bases from V and 5 bases from J, with 12 bases between. Germline loops: CDR1 MNHEY, CDR2 SVGAGI. This chain's CDR3 is CATAVRYQPQHF. The CDR3 bases are TGTGCCACCGCAGTGCGGTATCAGCCCCAGCATTTT.

The rearrangement links TRBV10-3 to TRBJ1-3; unclear D gene. This CDR3 region has 16 residues. The germline gives CDR1 ENHRY, CDR2 SYGVKD. V lost 4 bases and J 0 bases, leaving 13 bases between the germline ends. Here the CDR3 DNA reads TGTGCCATCAGTGGAAACATGGCCCGCTCTGGAAACACCATATATTTT. Translating it yields CAISGNMARSGNTIYF.